The clone carrying this TCR beta chain was detected a few times. Its target is unknown. This sample is drawn from a study of CD8 T cells in ankylosing spondylitis. 5'-RACE, quantitative and with molecular barcodes, yielded the TCR beta libraries. In TCRdb, the 5' RACE reads were re-called with MiXCR into one record per CDR3 protein. The sample gives 300,000 to 350,000 distinct CDR3 sequences, under 14% of which show up once; 9.1% is in the top ten. Overall study findings and caveats: A subset of motif variants has previously been described in the synovial fluid and blood of reactive arthritis. Reportedly, matched ankylosing spondylitis synovial fluid was significantly enriched for disease-linked clones. Seven or eight highly homologous variants made up a TCR beta motif, and this motif appeared characteristic of ankylosing spondylitis blood.

Sequencing was carried out using blood, either unsorted or a sorted T cell fraction (not recorded which). The sequence derives from a female donor with ankylosing spondylitis or in good health (not recorded which).

CDR3 loop: CASFPGSGANVLTF. Written as DNA, the CDR3 is TGTGCCAGCTTCCCCGGCAGTGGGGCCAACGTCCTGACTTTC. The gene calls are TRBV28 and TRBJ2-6; D not resolved. Per the germline V gene, CDR1 is MDHEN and CDR2 is SYDVKM. Trimming pared 8 bases from V and 3 bases from J, leaving 11 bases between. CDR3 length equals 14 residues.